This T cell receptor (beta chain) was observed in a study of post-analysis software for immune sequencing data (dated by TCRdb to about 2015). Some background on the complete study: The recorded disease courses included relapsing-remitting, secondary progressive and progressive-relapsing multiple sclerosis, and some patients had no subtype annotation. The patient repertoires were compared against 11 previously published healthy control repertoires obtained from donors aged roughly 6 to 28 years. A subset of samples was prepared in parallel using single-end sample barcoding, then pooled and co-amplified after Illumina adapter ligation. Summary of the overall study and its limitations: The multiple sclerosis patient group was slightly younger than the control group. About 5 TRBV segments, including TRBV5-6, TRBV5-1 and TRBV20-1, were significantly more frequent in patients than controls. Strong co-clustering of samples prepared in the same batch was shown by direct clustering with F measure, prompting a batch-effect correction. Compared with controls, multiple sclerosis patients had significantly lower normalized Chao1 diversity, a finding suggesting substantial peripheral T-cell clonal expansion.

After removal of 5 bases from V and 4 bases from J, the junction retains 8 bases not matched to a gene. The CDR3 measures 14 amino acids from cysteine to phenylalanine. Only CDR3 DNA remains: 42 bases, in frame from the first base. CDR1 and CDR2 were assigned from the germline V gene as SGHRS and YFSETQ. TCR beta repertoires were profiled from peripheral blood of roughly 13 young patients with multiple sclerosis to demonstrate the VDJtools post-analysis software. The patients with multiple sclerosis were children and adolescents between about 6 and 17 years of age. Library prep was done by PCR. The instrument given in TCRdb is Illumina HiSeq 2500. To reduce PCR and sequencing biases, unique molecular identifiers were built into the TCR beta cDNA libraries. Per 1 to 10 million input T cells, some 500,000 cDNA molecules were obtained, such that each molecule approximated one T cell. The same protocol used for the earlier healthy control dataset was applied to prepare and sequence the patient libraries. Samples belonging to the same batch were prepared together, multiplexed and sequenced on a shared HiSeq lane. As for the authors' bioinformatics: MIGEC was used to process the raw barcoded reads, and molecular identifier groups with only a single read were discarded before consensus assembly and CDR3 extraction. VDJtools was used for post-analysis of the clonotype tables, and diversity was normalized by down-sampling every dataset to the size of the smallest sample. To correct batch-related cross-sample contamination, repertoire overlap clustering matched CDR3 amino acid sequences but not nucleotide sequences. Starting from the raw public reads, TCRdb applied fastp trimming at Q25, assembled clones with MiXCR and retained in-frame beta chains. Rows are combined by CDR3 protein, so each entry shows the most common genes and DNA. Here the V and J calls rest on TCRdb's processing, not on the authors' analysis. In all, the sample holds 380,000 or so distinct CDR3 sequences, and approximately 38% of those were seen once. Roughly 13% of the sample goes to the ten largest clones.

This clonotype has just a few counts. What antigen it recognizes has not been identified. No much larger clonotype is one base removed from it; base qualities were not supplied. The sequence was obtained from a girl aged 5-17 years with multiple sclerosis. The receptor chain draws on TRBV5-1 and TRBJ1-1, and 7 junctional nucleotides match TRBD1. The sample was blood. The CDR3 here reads CASSITGAATEAFF. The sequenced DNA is TGCGCCAGCAGTATTACAGGGGCGGCCACTGAAGCTTTCTTT.